This T cell receptor (beta chain) was recovered during a study of cytomegalovirus exposure and HLA in healthy donors. Study results and caveats: Later analysis showed TCR association rates varying by HLA locus, highest for DRB1 and lowest for HLA-C. No immune exposure information besides CMV serostatus was available. It was 164 TCR beta chains that were listed as cytomegalovirus-associated.

Concerning this clone: As yet, its antigen is unknown.

It was with 60 Vbeta and 13 Jbeta primers that the PCR ran. Authors' processing steps: An analysis performed later counted 70 million to 90 million unique TCR beta chains (approximately 11 million of them shared). Using immunoSEQ multiplex PCR, the repertoire was profiled, and TCRdb retains in-frame clones only, with some absent. V and J calls and clone size follow that table, whereas D and trimming were derived from the DNA. The sample yields some 120,000 clones, around four fifths seen once. Sequencing used PBMCs. The clonotype was recovered from a woman aged 40 to 50 in good health and CMV-seropositive.

The CDR3 loop reads CAWTPPLWRITNYGYTF. The CDR3 DNA follows: TGTGCCTGGACTCCTCCTCTCTGGAGAATTACTAACTATGGCTACACCTTC. The V and J genes are TRBV30 and TRBJ1-2; D call uncertain. Trimming took off 4 bases at V and 0 bases at J, with 21 bases between the two ends. The germline CDR1 and CDR2 sequences are GTSNPN and SVGIG (reference sequence). CDR3 length: 17 amino acids.